What follows are 28 T cell receptor beta chains derived from one specimen sequenced in a study of shared clonotypes between healthy human individuals. TCRdb's copy holds only in-frame clones and misses some; the assay was immunoSEQ multiplex PCR. Of some 1,100,000 clones listed, approximately 78% were seen once; the top ten hold 0.5% to 0.6%. Sequenced material: memory CD4+ T cells from PBMCs. Subset specified: CD45RA-negative fraction. These receptors all stem from a young man in good health. Some clones in this sample may be carry-over from other donors' samples.

This sequence joins TRBV2 and TRBJ1-1; D uncertain. The CDR3 runs 15 residues. CDR1 and CDR2 (germline): SNHLY, FYNNEI. V was cut by 2 bases and J by 5 bases, with 15 bases left in between. The CDR3, as DNA: TGTGCCAGCAGTGAATTGGGCAGGAGAGGGACTGAAGCTTTCTTT. This gives the protein CASSELGRRGTEAFF.

CDR3 sequence (DNA): TGTGCCAGCAGTTTTGGGGGGACAGGGGGCCGACAGCCCCAGCATTTT. Translation: CASSFGGTGGRQPQHF. The chain couples TRBV28 to TRBJ1-5, with 12 bases aligning to TRBD1. Germline V gene sequence: CDR1 MDHEN, CDR2 SYDVKM. There are 16 residues in the CDR3. V lost 3 bases, J lost 7 bases, and 7 bases stayed unmatched.

In this sample, this clone turned up many times. The V call is TRBV7-6, the J call TRBJ1-3; 7 bases line up with TRBD1. Germline-derived CDR1 and CDR2 are SGHVS and FNYEAQ. Trimming cost V 10 bases and J 2 bases; bases outside gene matches: 5. The CDR3 runs to 13 residues. CDR3 coding DNA: TGTGCCACACGACAGGGACCTGGAAACACCATATATTTT. It is translated as CATRQGPGNTIYF.

The rearrangement joins TRBV6-1 to TRBJ2-1; TRBD2 aligns across 8 bases. The V and J ends lost 1 base and 2 bases, in that order; junction bases with no gene match: 4. CDR1 is MNHNS and CDR2 is SASEGT in the germline V gene. The CDR3 covers 16 residues. CDR3 sequence: CASSEGSGSTYNEQFF. The CDR3 DNA follows: TGTGCCAGCAGTGAAGGGAGCGGGAGTACCTACAATGAGCAGTTCTTC.

The genes are TRBV5-8 and TRBJ1-2; weak D call: TRBD1 (6 bases). CDR3 length: 14 residues. Germline values: CDR1 SGHTS, CDR2 YDEGEE. The ends were cut back, 4 bases at V and 2 bases at J, with 12 bases in the middle. The CDR3 DNA is TGTGCCAGCAGCCTCGGACAGCAAAACTATGGCTACACCTTC. Residues: CASSLGQQNYGYTF.

The chain combines TRBV5-1 with TRBJ2-2; 7 bases fit TRBD2. With V trimmed by 4 bases and J by 0 bases, 3 bases remained unmatched. The CDR3 has 15 amino acids. Germline lookup yields CDR1 SGHRS and CDR2 YFSETQ. The CDR3 coding sequence is TGCGCCAGCAGCCGGGACTACCCGAACACCGGGGAGCTGTTTTTT. This sequence encodes CASSRDYPNTGELFF.

The chain couples TRBV5-8 to TRBJ1-5, with D possibly being TRBD1 (6 bases). Germline lookup yields CDR1 SGHTS and CDR2 YDEGEE. The CDR3 sequence is 17 residues long. Trimming took off 1 base at V and 4 bases at J, with 18 bases between the two ends. This CDR3 reads CASSLMGGQGSNQPQHF. CDR3 sequence (DNA): TGTGCCAGCAGCTTGATGGGGGGGCAGGGGTCAAATCAGCCCCAGCATTTT.

The V gene is TRBV20-1, the J gene TRBJ2-7; D may be TRBD1 or TRBD2 (5 bases each). The ends were cut back, 7 bases at V and 6 bases at J, with 13 bases in the middle. This CDR3 region has 11 residues. CDR1 is DFQATT and CDR2 is SNEGSKA in the germline V gene (reference sequence). The CDR3 region is CSVGTAAEQYF. CDR3 bases: TGCAGTGTTGGGACCGCGGCCGAGCAGTACTTC.

Points on this clone: A read error likely explains this, since a far larger clone differs by one base. The chain has TRBV29-1 and TRBJ1-2; no clear D. The CDR3 runs to 11 residues. Germline assignment: CDR1 SQVTM and CDR2 ANQGSEA. The CDR3 region has the DNA TGCCGCGAGTCCTCAAACTATGGCTACACCTTC. It codes for CRESSNYGYTF.

V usage is TRBV5-8 and J usage is TRBJ2-1; either TRBD1 or TRBD2 may fit D (5 bases each). Trimming took 7 bases from V and 9 from J, leaving 14 bases between them. Germline V gives CDR1 SGHTS, CDR2 YDEGEE. This CDR3 region has 12 residues. The CDR3 region is CASGTQSLEQFF. As DNA, the CDR3 is TGTGCCAGCGGGACCCAATCTCTTGAGCAGTTCTTC.

V is TRBV29-1 and J is TRBJ1-1; no reliable D call. CDR3 length equals 14 residues. CDR1 and CDR2 (germline): SQVTM, ANQGSEA. The V end was cut by 4 bases, the J end by 1 base, with 13 bases between. The CDR3 loop reads CSVGYVTQNTEAFF. CDR3 sequence (DNA): TGCAGCGTTGGCTACGTCACCCAGAACACTGAAGCTTTCTTT.

The chain is built from TRBV5-1 and TRBJ2-7, with 10 bases lining up with TRBD1. V trimming: 4 bases; J trimming: 2 bases; junction bases outside the gene matches: 9. The CDR3 spans 16 residues. Germline CDR1 SGHRS, CDR2 YFSETQ. CDR3 coding DNA: TGCGCCAGCAGCCTAACGGGACAGGGGTATCCCTACGAGCAGTACTTC. Translation gives CASSLTGQGYPYEQYF.

The chain combines TRBV30 with TRBJ1-6; D gene uncertain. The CDR3 length is 15 residues. Trimming took 3 bases from V and 10 from J, leaving 19 bases between them. Per the germline V gene, CDR1 is GTSNPN and CDR2 is SVGIG (reference sequence). DNA for the CDR3: TGTGCCTGGAGCGACGGGCGAGGGTACGGGTCACCCCTCCACTTT. Translation: CAWSDGRGYGSPLHF.

This chain connects TRBV5-4 to TRBJ2-3; 8 nucleotides align to TRBD1. V dropped 4 bases and J dropped 5; count of bases not matched to a gene: 15. This CDR3 is 17 amino acids long. The V gene's germline CDR1 is SGHNT and CDR2 YYREEE (reference sequence). The CDR3 DNA reads TGTGCCAGCAGCAACCCACGGCGGGGACAGGAGGGAGATACGCAGTATTTT. Translating it yields CASSNPRRGQEGDTQYF.

This clone appeared once. The chain recombines TRBV6-5 with TRBJ2-7; 10 nucleotides line up with TRBD1. The J segment lost 5 bases and the V segment lost 0 bases, leaving 4 bases of the junction unmatched. The CDR3 totals 15 residues. Germline values: CDR1 MNHEY, CDR2 SVGAGI. CDR3 bases: TGTGCCAGCAGTTACTCCGGGGGACAGGGGAACGAGCAGTACTTC. This translates into CASSYSGGQGNEQYF.

The rearrangement joins TRBV7-9 to TRBJ1-2; TRBD1 aligns across 9 bases. The CDR3 length is 14 residues. The germline V gene encodes CDR1 SEHNR and CDR2 FQNEAQ (reference sequence). V gave up 4 bases and J gave up 3 bases; unmatched junction bases: 3. The CDR3 region has the DNA TGTGCCAGCAGCTCGGGACAGGGAGACTATGGCTACACCTTC. Amino acids: CASSSGQGDYGYTF.

In nucleotides, the CDR3 is TGTGCCAGCACCCGCCCGGGCTCCAAGCAGTTCTTC. It specifies CASTRPGSKQFF. The chain uses TRBV5-4 and TRBJ2-1; no firm D call. Trimming removed 6 bases from V and 11 bases from J, with 15 bases in between. This CDR3 contains 12 residues. Germline CDR1 is SGHNT and CDR2 is YYREEE (reference sequence).

The rearrangement uses TRBV7-2 and TRBJ2-5; D remains unclear. With the DNA end fitting TRBJ2-7 better, the J assignment may be wrong. The CDR3 consists of 15 residues. Looked up from germline, CDR1 is SGHTA and CDR2 is FQGNSA. CDR3 nucleotide sequence: TGTGCCAGCAGCTTATACGCCGGACCCTCCTACGAGCAGTACTTC. Translating it yields CASSLYAGPSYEQYF.

V and J are TRBV27 and TRBJ1-2; D might be TRBD1 (6 bases). The CDR3 sequence is 15 residues long. Germline CDR1 and CDR2: MNHEY and SMNVEV (reference sequence). V lost 3 bases and J 5 bases, leaving 16 bases between the germline ends. In DNA form, the CDR3 reads TGTGCCAGCAGTTTCGTTCTCGGGGGGCGGTATGGCTACACCTTC. This gives the protein CASSFVLGGRYGYTF.

The chain has TRBV2 and TRBJ2-1; D is unclear. V shed 1 base and J shed 6 bases, with 10 bases lying between them. Looked up from germline, CDR1 is SNHLY and CDR2 is FYNNEI. This CDR3 has 14 residues. The CDR3 loop is CASSEVWSGNEQFF. The CDR3 DNA follows: TGTGCCAGCAGTGAAGTTTGGTCCGGCAATGAGCAGTTCTTC.

This clone was picked up one time. The chain has TRBV5-1 and TRBJ2-1; a possible D gene is TRBD1 (5 bases). Trimming removed 3 bases from V and 0 bases from J, with 13 bases in between. Germline CDR1 SGHRS, CDR2 YFSETQ. The CDR3 runs to 16 residues. CDR3 amino acids: CASSSGQGDSYNEQFF. The CDR3 DNA reads as TGCGCCAGCAGCTCCGGTCAAGGGGACTCCTACAATGAGCAGTTCTTC.

The J gene is TRBJ1-5, the V gene TRBV5-1, with D uncertain. Germline CDR1 is SGHRS and CDR2 is YFSETQ. V was clipped by 0 bases and J by 4 bases, with 11 bases between them. This CDR3 is 15 amino acids long. The chain's CDR3 is CASSLGVSRNQPQHF. CDR3 DNA sequence: TGCGCCAGCAGCTTGGGCGTATCCCGGAATCAGCCCCAGCATTTT.

The chain has TRBV5-1 and TRBJ1-1; D unresolved. The ends were cut back, 4 bases at V and 0 bases at J, with 13 bases in the middle. CDR1 and CDR2 (germline): SGHRS, YFSETQ. The CDR3 has 15 amino acids. CDR3: CASSTSPFLNTEAFF. The CDR3 bases are TGCGCCAGCAGCACCAGTCCCTTCTTGAACACTGAAGCTTTCTTT.

The rearrangement uses TRBV5-1 and TRBJ2-1, with D unclear. The germline CDR1 and CDR2 sequences are SGHRS and YFSETQ. This CDR3 has 14 amino acids. V was shortened by 0 bases and J by 7 bases, with 11 bases between the two germline ends. The CDR3 spells CASSLAPAQNEQFF. In DNA, the CDR3 is TGCGCCAGCAGCTTGGCCCCGGCCCAAAATGAGCAGTTCTTC.

The rearrangement uses TRBV7-2 and TRBJ1-2; D uncertain. CDR3 length: 13 amino acids. The germline CDR1 and CDR2 sequences are SGHTA and FQGNSA. Trimming pared 1 base from V and 4 bases from J, leaving 7 bases between. The CDR3 nucleotides are TGTGCCAGCAGCTTAGAACGTCTCTATGGCTACACCTTC. Translation gives CASSLERLYGYTF.

CDR3 DNA: TGTGCCACCTCGGGGGGACCTGGAAACACCATATATTTT. Translation: CATSGGPGNTIYF. The chain carries TRBV27 and TRBJ1-3; TRBD1 is a possible D gene (5 bases). Germline V gives CDR1 MNHEY, CDR2 SMNVEV (reference sequence). The CDR3 is 13 residues long. Trimming removed 10 bases at V and 2 bases at J, with 12 bases between.

The rearrangement uses TRBV6-5 and TRBJ2-5; D is undetermined. Per germline, CDR1 MNHEY and CDR2 SVGAGI. V dropped 0 bases and J dropped 6 bases, with 2 bases sitting between them. The CDR3 covers 11 residues. In DNA form, the CDR3 reads TGTGCCAGCAGTTACTCTCAGACCCAGTACTTC. This translates into CASSYSQTQYF.

V usage is TRBV11-1 and J usage is TRBJ2-7; D is perhaps TRBD2 (6 bases). V was clipped by 5 bases and J by 7 bases, with 18 bases between them. The CDR3 length is 14 residues. Germline V gene sequence: CDR1 SGHAT, CDR2 FQDESV (reference sequence). The CDR3 DNA is TGTGCCAGCAGCCAGCCGGCTAGCGCTGGGGAGCAGTACTTC. As protein: CASSQPASAGEQYF.